Shown below are 26 T cell receptor beta chains from a single sample sequenced in a study of metastatic and nonmetastatic thyroid tumors (dated by TCRdb to the early 2020s). Before undergoing thyroid surgery, none of the patients had been given any kind of treatment. Libraries came from PCR. Sequenced on an Illumina HiSeq 4000. TCRdb cleaned the public reads at Q25 with fastp, built clones with MiXCR and kept in-frame beta chains. The sample table shows tens of thousands of clones, and 12% are seen once. The ten largest clones add up to approximately 8.8% of the sample. The specimen sequenced was tumor tissue. These receptors all stem from a female donor with papillary thyroid cancer or a benign thyroid nodule (not recorded which). Some clones in this sample may be carry-over from other donors' samples.

Note on this clone: A much larger clonotype is one base distant, so this may be a read error. This chain links TRBV28 with TRBJ1-2, with D uncertain. V was shortened by 0 bases and J by 8 bases, with 19 bases between the two germline ends. In germline, CDR1 is MDHEN, CDR2 SYDVKM. The CDR3 covers 16 residues. The CDR3 sequence is CASSLCRLSWCGGYTF. DNA for the CDR3: TGTGCCAGCAGTTTATGCCGACTTTCTTGGTGCGGGGGCTACACCTTC.

The count of this clone is one. Sequence at one end of the junction differs from germline and may be a read error. The chain uses TRBV20-1 and TRBJ2-2, with 10 bases that match TRBD2. From germline, CDR1 is DFQATT and CDR2 SNEGSKA (reference sequence). The CDR3 runs to 14 residues. CDR3 sequence: CSAASGRYTGELSF. The CDR3 coding sequence is TGCAGTGCTGCTAGCGGGAGATACACCGGGGAGCTGTCCTTT.

In its sample, this clone was seen a few times. A much larger clonotype is one base distant, so this may be a read error. Other DNA variants within this sample encode the same CDR3. The chain recombines TRBV5-1 with TRBJ2-3; the D is unclear. Germline V lookup: CDR1 SGHRS, CDR2 YFSETQ. Trimming took 4 bases from V and 3 from J, leaving 9 bases between them. The CDR3 has 13 amino acids. The chain's CDR3 is CASSLSRTDTQYF. The CDR3 nucleotides are TGCGCCAGCAGCCTCTCTCGGACAGATACGCAGTATTTT.

For this clone: One base away lies a much larger clone, so this may be a sequencing read error. The CDR3 reads CASSPGTGVSHEQYF. The CDR3 nucleotides are TGTGCCAGCTCACCAGGGACAGGGGTCTCCCACGAGCAGTACTTC. V is TRBV18 and J is TRBJ2-7, with TRBD1 identical over 10 bases. From germline, CDR1 is KGHSH and CDR2 LQKENI. The CDR3 sequence is 15 residues long.

This clone was seen a few times. Since a much larger clone is just one base distant, this may be a read error. The chain couples TRBV27 to TRBJ2-3, with 11 positions matching TRBD2. CDR3 length equals 16 residues. Germline V CDR1 and CDR2: MNHEY, SMNVEV (reference sequence). The CDR3 DNA sequence: TGTGCCAGCAGAGGAAGGCTAGCGGGAGGATTAGATACGAAGTATTTT. Its translation is CASRGRLAGGLDTKYF.

This clone has a handful of counts. Since a much larger clone is just one base distant, this may be a read error. The same CDR3 can be traced to other DNA sequences in this sample. CDR3 sequence (DNA): TGTGCCAGCAGCCAACTTGTTAGGGGGCTGGAGACCCAGTACTTC. Residues: CASSQLVRGLETQYF. The V and J genes are TRBV14 and TRBJ2-5; TRBD1 matches at 7 bases. The germline V gene encodes CDR1 SGHDN and CDR2 FVKESK. The trim removed 2 bases at V and 5 bases at J, leaving 8 bases unmatched. This CDR3 region has 15 residues.

A few counts support this clone. This could be a read error, since a much larger clone is one nucleotide away. V is TRBV12-3 or TRBV12-4 and J is TRBJ2-3; TRBD2 is a possible D gene (6 bases). Trimming removed 6 bases at V and 6 bases at J, with 22 bases between. This CDR3 comprises 16 residues. CDR3 sequence: CASSPSGTWRADTQYF. The CDR3 bases are TGTGCCAGCAGCCCCTCCGGGACGTGGAGGGCGGATACGCAGTATTTT.

This clone was observed many times. The sample carries other DNA sequences with the same CDR3. The chain joins TRBV19 to TRBJ1-1; D possibly corresponds to TRBD1 (6 bases). V was clipped by 10 bases and J by 5 bases, with 20 bases between them. The length of the CDR3 is 14 residues. Germline V gene sequence: CDR1 LNHDA, CDR2 SQIVND (reference sequence). The DNA of the CDR3 is TGTGCCACCCTCCCCCGGGGGAGGGGGACTGAAGCTTTCTTT. This codes for CATLPRGRGTEAFF.

Many counts were recorded for this clone. The rearrangement joins TRBV6-2 or TRBV6-3 to TRBJ2-3; D is possibly TRBD1 (6 bases). The CDR3 covers 17 residues. From germline, CDR1 is MNHEY and CDR2 SVGEGT. V lost 7 bases to trimming and J lost 1 base, with 21 bases between them. The CDR3 is CASTTHGVGAGTDTQYF. The CDR3 DNA reads TGTGCCAGCACTACTCATGGGGTGGGGGCAGGCACAGATACGCAGTATTTT.

The rearrangement uses TRBV7-3 and TRBJ2-7; a possible D gene is TRBD2 (7 bases). The germline gives CDR1 SGHTA, CDR2 FQGTGA. The CDR3 totals 18 residues. The V end lost 2 bases, the J end lost 2 bases, and 22 bases lay between the germline ends. CDR3 amino acids: CASSLFGGAIGSPYEQYF. The DNA of the CDR3 is TGTGCCAGCAGCTTATTTGGGGGGGCTATCGGGAGCCCCTACGAGCAGTACTTC.

As for this clone: At one end, the junction sequence differs from germline, possibly due to a read error. Other DNA sequences from this sample encode an identical CDR3 as well. The chain recombines TRBV29-1 with TRBJ2-3; the match to TRBD2 covers 7 bases. From germline, CDR1 is SQVTM and CDR2 ANQGSEA. There are 13 residues in the CDR3. The CDR3 spells CSVVNAGADTQYF. In DNA, the CDR3 is TGTAGCGTTGTTAATGCGGGAGCGGATACGCAGTATTTT.

This clone was detected ten times or more. This rearrangement joins TRBV5-1 to TRBJ1-1; D is undetermined. The CDR3 loop spans 14 amino acids. Germline V gives CDR1 SGHRS, CDR2 YFSETQ. Trimming removed 5 bases at V and 1 base at J, with 12 bases between. As DNA, the CDR3 is TGCGCCAGCAGACCCCCTCCGCCGAACACTGAAGCTTTCTTT. Protein: CASRPPPPNTEAFF. Complete variable domain (other parts from reference TRBV5-1 and TRBJ1-1): KAGVTQTPRYLIKTRGQQVTLSCSPISGHRSVSWYQQTPGQGLQFLFEYFSETQRNKGNFPGRFSGRQFSNSRSEMNVSTLELGDSALYLCASRPPPPNTEAFFGQGTRLTVV.

This clone has at least ten counts. This sample includes further DNA sequences coding for the same CDR3. CDR3 in DNA: TGCAGTGCCACAATGACGGACTACGAGCAGTACTTC. Protein: CSATMTDYEQYF. The rearrangement joins TRBV20-1 to TRBJ2-7; D ambiguous. Trimming shortened V by 6 bases and J by 3 bases, and 12 bases separated the two germline ends. The CDR3 length is 12 residues. The germline V gene has CDR1 DFQATT and CDR2 SNEGSKA (reference sequence).

At least ten counts were recorded for this clone. The rearrangement links TRBV10-1 to TRBJ1-4; D possibly corresponds to TRBD1 (5 bases). The CDR3 covers 15 residues. Trimming stripped 3 bases from V and 8 bases from J, with 16 bases between. The V gene's germline CDR1 is WNHNN and CDR2 SYGVQD (reference sequence). This chain's CDR3 is CASSDPGTGPEKLFF. The DNA for the CDR3 is TGCGCCAGCAGTGACCCCGGGACGGGGCCGGAAAAACTGTTTTTT.

This clone has at least ten counts. This chain joins TRBV11-2 and TRBJ2-1; TRBD2 matches 13 bases. The V and J ends lost 4 bases and 8 bases, in that order; junction bases with no gene match: 5. The CDR3 is 15 amino acids. The germline CDR1 and CDR2 sequences are SGHAT and FQNNGV. CDR3 in DNA: TGTGCCAGCAGCTCCCCGGGACTAGCGGGATATGAGCAGTTCTTC. Protein sequence: CASSSPGLAGYEQFF.

There are many counts of this clone. Other DNA sequences in this sample translate to the same CDR3. This rearrangement joins TRBV2 to TRBJ2-7; TRBD1 or TRBD2 may be the D gene (5 bases each). Trimming pared 5 bases from V and 5 bases from J, leaving 13 bases between. CDR1 is SNHLY and CDR2 is FYNNEI in the germline V gene. The CDR3 consists of 13 residues. The CDR3 loop reads CASSPGQGHEQYF. The CDR3 coding sequence is TGTGCCAGCAGTCCCGGGCAGGGACACGAGCAGTACTTC. The variable domain in full, with the rest retrieved from reference TRBV2 and TRBJ2-7, is EPEVTQTPSHQVTQMGQEVILRCVPISNHLYFYWYRQILGQKVEFLVSFYNNEISEKSEIFDDQFSVERPDGSNFTLKIRSTKLEDSAMYFCASSPGQGHEQYFGPGTRLTVT.

This clone is termed medium-sized. The chain links TRBV2 to TRBJ2-7, with no clear D. Trimming stripped 3 bases from V and 4 bases from J, with 7 bases between. CDR3 size: 12 residues. Germline V gives CDR1 SNHLY, CDR2 FYNNEI. The CDR3 DNA reads as TGTGCCAGCAGTGACTTGGGTTACGAGCAGTACTTC. This sequence encodes CASSDLGYEQYF.

With respect to this clone: This may stem from a read error, because a much larger clone lies one nucleotide away. This chain links TRBV24-1 with TRBJ2-3; 7 nucleotides agree with TRBD2. The CDR3 runs to 17 residues. Per germline, CDR1 KGHDR and CDR2 SFDVKD. The CDR3 is CATSDWRRGGFTYTQYF. The DNA of the CDR3 is TGTGCCACCAGTGATTGGCGGCGCGGGGGATTCACATATACGCAGTATTTT.

This clone has a count of ten or more. J is TRBJ2-2 and V is TRBV7-9; 7 bases match TRBD1. The CDR3 covers 12 residues. Germline-derived CDR1 and CDR2 are SEHNR and FQNEAQ (reference sequence). With V trimmed by 5 bases and J by 6 bases, 0 bases remained unmatched. The CDR3 DNA reads as TGTGCCAGCAGCCAGGGGGCCGGGGAGCTGTTTTTT. It translates to CASSQGAGELFF.

Many counts were recorded for this clone. The chain couples TRBV6-1 to TRBJ2-3; D could derive from TRBD1 or TRBD2 (5 bases each). V lost 3 bases to trimming and J lost 2 bases, with 15 bases between them. The length of the CDR3 is 16 residues. Germline V gene sequence: CDR1 MNHNS, CDR2 SASEGT. CDR3 sequence: CASSEGVQRSTDTQYF. DNA for the CDR3: TGTGCCAGCAGTGAGGGGGTCCAAAGGTCCACAGATACGCAGTATTTT.

As concerns this clone: One base away lies a much larger clone, so this may be a sequencing read error. The chain combines TRBV6-1 with TRBJ1-2; 7 bases are a match to TRBD1. Germline V lookup: CDR1 MNHNS, CDR2 SASEGT. The CDR3 is 13 amino acids. CDR3 coding DNA: TGTGCCAGCAGACCTACAGGGGACTATGGCTACAACTTC. Amino acid sequence: CASRPTGDYGYNF.

There are many counts of this clone. The chain links TRBV19 to TRBJ2-1; D gene unclear. CDR1 is LNHDA and CDR2 is SQIVND in the germline V gene (reference sequence). There are 15 residues in the CDR3. Trimming removed 5 bases at V and 4 bases at J, with 15 bases between. CDR3 residues: CASSPQNPGYNEQFF. The CDR3 DNA reads TGTGCCAGTAGTCCTCAGAACCCCGGTTACAATGAGCAGTTCTTC.

In this sample, this clone turned up many times. V gene TRBV28 combines with J gene TRBJ1-1; no clear D. Germline-derived CDR1 and CDR2 are MDHEN and SYDVKM. This CDR3 spans 13 amino acids. The germline V and J ends were trimmed by 5 bases and 1 base, with 8 bases remaining between them. The CDR3 sequence is CASSPQPNTEAFF. DNA for the CDR3: TGTGCCAGCAGTCCTCAACCGAACACTGAAGCTTTCTTT.

This clone showed up many times. This CDR3 reads CASSLRLAGVMFF. The CDR3, as DNA: TGCGCCAGCAGCTTGAGGCTAGCGGGAGTAATGTTCTTC. The chain combines TRBV5-1 with TRBJ2-1; the match to TRBD2 covers 10 bases. The germline V gene has CDR1 SGHRS and CDR2 YFSETQ. There are 13 residues in the CDR3. V dropped 1 base and J dropped 15; count of bases not matched to a gene: 7.

The sample holds many counts of this clone. The J gene is TRBJ1-2, the V gene TRBV5-4, with 10 bases fitting TRBD1. Trimming cost V 2 bases and J 4 bases; bases outside gene matches: 14. CDR1 SGHNT and CDR2 YYREEE come from the germline V gene (reference sequence). CDR3 length: 18 amino acids. The CDR3 region is CASSFSQRDRGSSYGYTF. DNA of the CDR3: TGTGCCAGCAGCTTCTCCCAACGGGACAGGGGATCAAGCTATGGCTACACCTTC.

Comments on this clone: A read error may be the cause here, since a much bigger clone is one base away. J is TRBJ2-3 and V is TRBV5-5; D possibly matches TRBD1 or TRBD2 (5 bases each). Germline V gene sequence: CDR1 SGHKS, CDR2 YYEKEE (reference sequence). Trimming took 2 bases from V and 0 from J, leaving 10 bases between them. This CDR3 spans 15 amino acids. The CDR3 is CASSFGTLSTDTQYF. The DNA for the CDR3 is TGTGCCAGCAGCTTCGGGACGTTAAGCACAGATACGCAGTATTTT.